Listed here are 29 T cell receptor beta chains from one sample, sequenced in a study of early T cells in non-severe SARS-CoV-2 infection (dated by TCRdb to the early 2020s). Libraries were constructed by 5' RACE. The data were produced on a NextSeq 500. TCRdb redid the processing of the public reads, applying fastp at Q25 and MiXCR, and retained in-frame beta chains. Rows merge per CDR3 protein into single entries with the most common DNA and genes. The sample yields roughly 34,000 distinct CDR3 sequences; under 5.5% were counted once. Jointly, the top ten make up 7% to 9% of the sample. The sequenced sample was whole blood. These receptors came from an adult who was a healthcare worker with PCR-confirmed SARS-CoV-2 infection or an uninfected control (not recorded which).

This clonotype was seen at least ten times. The chain employs TRBV19 and TRBJ2-1, with TRBD2 as a possible D gene (7 bases). The CDR3 covers 16 residues. V was cut by 6 bases and J by 7 bases, with 22 bases left in between. The V gene's germline CDR1 is LNHDA and CDR2 SQIVND (reference sequence). The CDR3 bases are TGTGCCAGTAGGGCTTCTATGGGGGGGCGCTTGAATGAGCAGTTCTTC. Protein: CASRASMGGRLNEQFF.

V gene TRBV9 combines with J gene TRBJ2-5; 9 nucleotides align to TRBD2. The J segment lost 4 bases and the V segment lost 3 bases, leaving 7 bases of the junction unmatched. In germline, CDR1 is SGDLS, CDR2 YYNGEE. This CDR3 is built from 15 residues. The CDR3 is CASSGRLAEGETQYF. The DNA for the CDR3 is TGTGCCAGCAGCGGGAGACTAGCGGAGGGAGAGACCCAGTACTTC.

A few counts support this clonotype. The chain uses TRBV12-3 or TRBV12-4 and TRBJ2-1; 9 bases are a match to TRBD1. J was trimmed by 3 bases and V by 6 bases; bases with no gene match: 6. The CDR3 has 15 amino acids. CDR3 bases: TGTGCCAGCAGGCGAGGGACAGGGTACTACAATGAGCAGTTCTTC. This sequence encodes CASRRGTGYYNEQFF.

This clonotype was counted at least ten times. The rearrangement links TRBV3-1 to TRBJ1-1; 8 bases are shared with TRBD1. V lost 2 bases, J lost 6 bases, and 5 bases stayed unmatched. The CDR3 is 14 amino acids. Germline V lookup: CDR1 LGHDT, CDR2 YNNKEL (reference sequence). CDR3 DNA sequence: TGTGCCAGCAGCCAACGGACAGGGTCACCTGAAGCTTTCTTT. Residues: CASSQRTGSPEAFF.

This clonotype has at least ten counts. This chain uses TRBV20-1 with TRBJ2-2, with 10 bases aligning to TRBD1. The CDR3 loop spans 13 amino acids. CDR1 DFQATT and CDR2 SNEGSKA come from the germline V gene (reference sequence). Trimming removed 5 bases from V and 6 bases from J; junction bases left unmatched: 3. The CDR3 protein is CSAPGQGAGELFF. The DNA for the CDR3 is TGCAGTGCTCCCGGACAGGGGGCCGGGGAGCTGTTTTTT.

This clonotype was detected many times. This chain joins TRBV24-1 and TRBJ2-1; 7 positions match TRBD2. V shed 0 bases, J shed 2 bases, and the junction held 3 bases outside the gene matches. This CDR3 has 16 amino acids. Per germline, CDR1 KGHDR and CDR2 SFDVKD. The CDR3 here is CATSDLSSGPYNEQFF. CDR3 nucleotides: TGTGCCACCAGTGATTTGTCTAGCGGCCCCTACAATGAGCAGTTCTTC.

The sample holds many counts of this clonotype. V usage is TRBV7-2 and J usage is TRBJ2-1; 11 nucleotides agree with TRBD1. J gave up 5 bases and V 5 bases, and 11 bases lay outside the gene matches. Looked up from germline, CDR1 is SGHTA and CDR2 is FQGNSA. There are 17 residues in the CDR3. CDR3 in amino acids: CASSTRWGDRGNNEQFF. The CDR3 DNA follows: TGTGCCAGCAGCACCAGGTGGGGGGACAGGGGGAACAATGAGCAGTTCTTC.

With respect to this clonotype: A single base separates this from a much larger clone, so it may be a read error. V usage is TRBV7-9 and J usage is TRBJ2-1, with 9 bases matching TRBD1. The length of the CDR3 is 16 residues. CDR1 is SEHNR, CDR2 FQNEAQ, per germline (reference sequence). J was trimmed by 6 bases and V by 2 bases; bases with no gene match: 8. The CDR3 loop is CASSLTPGTGINEQFF. The CDR3 region has the DNA TGTGCCAGCAGCTTAACCCCCGGGACAGGGATCAATGAGCAGTTCTTC.

There are many counts of this clonotype. The rearrangement links TRBV7-8 to TRBJ2-7; maybe TRBD1 (6 bases). The CDR3 runs to 15 residues. The V end was cut by 2 bases, the J end by 3 bases, with 14 bases between. Germline V lookup: CDR1 SGHVS, CDR2 FQNEAQ. CDR3 bases: TGTGCCAGCAGCTTAAGGGACAATTCCTTCTACGAGCAGTACTTC. It encodes CASSLRDNSFYEQYF. The full variable domain, in which reference TRBV7-8 and TRBJ2-7 provide the parts outside the CDR3, is GAGVSQSPRYKVAKRGQDVALRCDPISGHVSLFWYQQALGQGPEFLTYFQNEAQLDKSGLPSDRFFAERPEGSVSTLKIQRTQQEDSAVYLCASSLRDNSFYEQYFGPGTRLTVT.

This clonotype was picked up many times. The chain is built from TRBV7-2 and TRBJ1-6, with D perhaps TRBD1 (5 bases). CDR1 SGHTA and CDR2 FQGNSA come from the germline V gene. The length of the CDR3 is 17 residues. V was trimmed by 2 bases and J by 8 bases, leaving 19 bases between them. CDR3 coding DNA: TGTGCCAGCAGCTTATATGGACACGGGCCCGATTATTCACCCCTCCACTTT. Encoded protein: CASSLYGHGPDYSPLHF. Full variable domain (outside the CDR3, taken from reference TRBV7-2 and TRBJ1-6): GAGVSQSPSNKVTEKGKDVELRCDPISGHTALYWYRQSLGQGLEFLIYFQGNSAPDKSGLPSDRFSAERTGGSVSTLTIQRTQQEDSAVYLCASSLYGHGPDYSPLHFGNGTRLTVT.

In its sample, this clonotype was seen a few times. J is TRBJ1-6 and V is TRBV10-1, with TRBD1 matching over 7 bases. Unmatched junction bases numbered 6, after V lost 3 bases and J lost 7 bases. Germline V gene data show CDR1 as WNHNN and CDR2 as SYGVQD (reference sequence). The CDR3 loop spans 15 amino acids. The CDR3 spells CASSDPGTDNSPLHF. CDR3 DNA: TGCGCCAGCAGTGATCCCGGGACAGACAATTCACCCCTCCACTTT.

This clonotype was counted at least ten times. The rearrangement uses TRBV7-6 and TRBJ2-2; 9 bases line up with TRBD1. The V segment lost 0 bases and the J segment 0 bases; nucleotides outside the gene matches: 8. Germline V gene sequence: CDR1 SGHVS, CDR2 FNYEAQ. This CDR3 contains 19 residues. CDR3 sequence: CASSLAGTGRSTNTGELFF. Written as DNA, the CDR3 is TGTGCCAGCAGCTTAGCTGGGACAGGGCGTTCGACGAACACCGGGGAGCTGTTTTTT.

This clonotype was seen ten or more times. The V gene is TRBV7-2, the J gene TRBJ2-5; 10 bases align to TRBD2. In germline, CDR1 is SGHTA, CDR2 FQGNSA. Unmatched junction bases numbered 0, after V lost 1 base and J lost 4 bases. This CDR3 is built from 14 residues. CDR3: CASSLGLAGETQYF. CDR3 nucleotide sequence: TGTGCCAGCAGCTTAGGACTAGCGGGAGAGACCCAGTACTTC.

This clonotype occurred a few times. CDR3 bases: TGTGCCAGCGCCGGGACAGGGTCTAGCAATCAGCCCCAGCATTTT. Its protein product is CASAGTGSSNQPQHF. This chain joins TRBV2 and TRBJ1-5, with 9 nucleotides matching TRBD1. This CDR3 comprises 15 residues. After removal of 8 bases from V and 0 bases from J, the junction contained 5 bases not matched to a gene. Germline V gives CDR1 SNHLY, CDR2 FYNNEI.

This clonotype was detected many times. The chain employs TRBV27 and TRBJ2-7; TRBD2 might be the D (5 bases). Trimming shortened V by 9 bases and J by 4 bases, and 16 bases separated the two germline ends. The CDR3 covers 13 residues. CDR1 and CDR2 (germline): MNHEY, SMNVEV (reference sequence). This CDR3 reads CASLPRGGYEQYF. The CDR3 region has the DNA TGTGCCAGTCTTCCTCGGGGTGGTTACGAGCAGTACTTC.

This clonotype was recorded many times. J is TRBJ2-7 and V is TRBV4-1; 9 bases fit TRBD2. Germline CDR1 and CDR2: MGHRA and YSYEKL. V lost 1 base to trimming and J lost 2 bases; unmatched junction nucleotides: 3. CDR3 size: 15 residues. The CDR3 spells CASSQGTSVPYEQYF. CDR3 DNA: TGCGCCAGCAGCCAAGGGACTAGCGTCCCCTACGAGCAGTACTTC.

This clonotype turned up a few times. The chain carries TRBV4-1 and TRBJ2-7, with TRBD2 as a possible D gene (6 bases). CDR1 and CDR2 (germline): MGHRA, YSYEKL. This CDR3 has 15 residues. The ends were cut back, 4 bases at V and 2 bases at J, with 15 bases in the middle. The CDR3 protein is CASSPLGLTTYEQYF. DNA for the CDR3: TGCGCCAGCAGCCCTTTGGGACTGACCACCTACGAGCAGTACTTC.

At least ten counts were recorded for this clonotype. The chain is built from TRBV5-6 and TRBJ2-7; D remains ambiguous. Germline values: CDR1 SGHDT, CDR2 YYEEEE. The ends were cut back, 2 bases at V and 4 bases at J, with 7 bases in the middle. This CDR3 is built from 12 residues. The CDR3 sequence is CASSFFNYEQYF. For the CDR3, the DNA is TGTGCCAGCAGCTTCTTTAATTACGAGCAGTACTTC.

This clonotype was counted many times. The CDR3 protein is CASSQGDSLNTGELFF. CDR3 nucleotides: TGCGCCAGCAGCCAAGGGGACAGCCTGAACACCGGGGAGCTGTTTTTT. V gene TRBV4-1 combines with J gene TRBJ2-2; 7 bases are shared with TRBD1. CDR1 and CDR2 from the germline V gene are MGHRA and YSYEKL. The CDR3 is 16 residues long. V lost 1 base and J lost 1; bases outside the gene matches: 3.

A word on this clonotype: A much more abundant neighbour one base away suggests this may be a read error. The chain is built from TRBV15 and TRBJ2-7, with no clear D. The CDR3 extends over 13 amino acids. CDR1 and CDR2 from the germline V gene are LNHNV and YYDKDF (reference sequence). DNA for the CDR3: TGTGTCACCAGCAGAGATTTCTCCTACGAGCAGTACTTC. Protein: CVTSRDFSYEQYF.

The sample holds a few counts of this clonotype. This chain uses TRBV12-3 or TRBV12-4 with TRBJ2-2, with D maybe TRBD1 (7 bases). The CDR3 totals 14 residues. Trimming pared 6 bases from V and 6 bases from J, leaving 14 bases between. The CDR3 nucleotides read TGTGCCAGCAGCCTTTTCAGGGGGGCCGGGGAGCTGTTTTTT. Translating gives CASSLFRGAGELFF.

There are many counts of this clonotype. The chain employs TRBV24-1 and TRBJ2-7; tentatively, D is TRBD2 (6 bases). Per the germline V gene, CDR1 is KGHDR and CDR2 is SFDVKD. The V gene lost 9 bases and the J gene lost 5 bases, with 13 bases spanning the gap. This CDR3 spans 12 amino acids. CDR3 coding DNA: TGTGCCACCGGTACTGGGGGGAACGAGCAGTACTTC. Translation: CATGTGGNEQYF.

At least ten counts were recorded for this clonotype. V and J are TRBV29-1 and TRBJ1-1; 8 nucleotides align to TRBD1. Germline CDR1 and CDR2: SQVTM and ANQGSEA. The CDR3 runs 15 residues. The V and J ends lost 5 bases and 4 bases, in that order; junction bases with no gene match: 12. The CDR3 bases are TGCAGCGTTCTAAGCGGCCGGACAGGGTCCACTGAAGCTTTCTTT. Its translation: CSVLSGRTGSTEAFF.

The table lists this clonotype with a few counts. The chain joins TRBV6-6 to TRBJ1-2, with D unclear. Looked up from germline, CDR1 is MNHNY and CDR2 is SVGAGI (reference sequence). The length of the CDR3 is 13 residues. V was pared by 8 bases and J by 5 bases, with 15 bases between. DNA of the CDR3: TGTGCCAGCGCGGCCGACTGGGGTTATGGCTACACCTTC. It encodes CASAADWGYGYTF.

The chain links TRBV30 to TRBJ2-5; 15 bases agree with TRBD2. The trim removed 3 bases at V and 7 bases at J, leaving 9 bases unmatched. CDR1 and CDR2 (germline): GTSNPN, SVGIG (reference sequence). This CDR3 has 16 amino acids. In DNA, the CDR3 is TGTGCCTGGAGCGGCGGACTAGCGGGGGGGAGAGTGACCCAGTACTTC. It is translated as CAWSGGLAGGRVTQYF.

This clonotype was counted many times. The CDR3 spells CASSFVQRGPSGELFF. DNA of the CDR3: TGTGCCAGCAGCTTTGTCCAGCGGGGCCCCTCCGGGGAGCTGTTTTTT. The chain uses TRBV5-6 and TRBJ2-2, with 7 positions matching TRBD2. CDR1 is SGHDT, CDR2 YYEEEE, per germline. The CDR3 contains 16 residues. J lost 6 bases, V lost 2 bases, and 10 bases had no gene match.

This clonotype was counted ten times or more. This chain uses TRBV3-1 with TRBJ1-2; D is ambiguous. The V end was cut by 1 base, the J end by 6 bases, with 15 bases between. The V gene's germline CDR1 is LGHDT and CDR2 YNNKEL (reference sequence). The CDR3 extends over 15 amino acids. The CDR3 here is CASSQGVGVFDGYTF. CDR3 coding DNA: TGTGCCAGCAGCCAAGGCGTTGGGGTCTTCGATGGCTACACCTTC.

This clonotype came up many times. The chain links TRBV10-2 to TRBJ1-5; maybe TRBD1 (5 bases). This CDR3 has 13 amino acids. The V gene's germline CDR1 is WSHSY and CDR2 SAAADI. Deletions cut 3 bases from V and 2 bases from J, with 5 bases between. This CDR3 is CASSEQGNQPQHF. For the CDR3, the DNA is TGCGCCAGCAGTGAACAGGGCAATCAGCCCCAGCATTTT.

This clonotype came up a few times. The rearrangement uses TRBV12-3 or TRBV12-4 and TRBJ2-1, with 12 nucleotides matching TRBD2. The CDR3 extends over 16 amino acids. With 6 bases clipped from V and 7 bases from J, the junction kept 10 bases outside the gene matches. In nucleotides, the CDR3 is TGTGCCAGCAGCCGAGGACTAGCGGGGACCGGTAATGAGCAGTTCTTC. It yields the protein CASSRGLAGTGNEQFF.